The present T cell receptor (beta chain) was sequenced within a study of T-cell memory formation after mild COVID-19. Regarding the study as a whole: There was a balanced CD4/CD8 profile in clones contracting day 15 to 85, and later expanders leaned CD4+. Unconfirmed was the SARS-CoV-2 specificity of second-wave clones that peaked on day 37. Contracting CD4+ clones sat mainly in CM and EM; CD8+ in EMRA.

Regarding this clonotype: Its cognate antigen is unknown.

This CDR3 comprises 16 residues. The V gene end was trimmed by 2 bases and the J gene end by 1 base; junction bases not matched to a gene: 4. Germline V gives CDR1 SGHDT, CDR2 YYEEEE. TCRdb reprocessed the 5' RACE reads via MiXCR and lists one record per CDR3 protein. This table has about 470,000 distinct CDR3 sequences, 15% to 20% appearing once. The chain has TRBV5-6 and TRBJ2-2, with TRBD2 matching over 8 bases. Sequencing was performed on PBMCs or a T cell subset sorted from them (not recorded which). The clonotype comes from an adult woman who had mild COVID-19 (a few samples of this study predate the infection). Cell type and time point are not known. The CDR3 nucleotides read TGTGCCAGCAGCTTTGGCGGGGGGCGGAACACCGGGGAGCTGTTTTTT. Its protein product is CASSFGGGRNTGELFF.